This TCR beta chain emerged from a study of T cells in Graves' hyperthyroidism and ophthalmopathy. General observations from the study: Ophthalmopathy was model-predicted a median around 6.7 months pre-onset. Blood also showed most of the thyroid clonotypes that were expanded above 0.001.

Amplification targeted TCR beta CDR3 regions from RNA transcripts. HTBI primers drove first-round RT-PCR of the TCR CDR3. TCRdb independently ran MiXCR on the multiplex PCR reads; one entry per CDR3 protein. The table shows 530,000 or so distinct CDR3 sequences, with roughly 17% occurring only once. Of note for this clonotype: Antigen unknown. Because it lacks the conserved phenylalanine or tryptophan at the end, this CDR3 is likely a read error.

The germline V and J ends were trimmed by 2 bases and 1 base, with 2 bases remaining between them. Looked up from germline, CDR1 is KGHSH and CDR2 is LQKENI. CDR3 length: 12 amino acids. The sample was blood. The sequence was collected from a woman between 18 and 29 years old with Graves' ophthalmopathy. This sequence joins TRBV18 and TRBJ1-1, with D unclear. CDR3 DNA: TGTGCCAGCTCACCAGGGAACACTGAAGCTTTCCTT. Protein sequence: CASSPGNTEAFL.